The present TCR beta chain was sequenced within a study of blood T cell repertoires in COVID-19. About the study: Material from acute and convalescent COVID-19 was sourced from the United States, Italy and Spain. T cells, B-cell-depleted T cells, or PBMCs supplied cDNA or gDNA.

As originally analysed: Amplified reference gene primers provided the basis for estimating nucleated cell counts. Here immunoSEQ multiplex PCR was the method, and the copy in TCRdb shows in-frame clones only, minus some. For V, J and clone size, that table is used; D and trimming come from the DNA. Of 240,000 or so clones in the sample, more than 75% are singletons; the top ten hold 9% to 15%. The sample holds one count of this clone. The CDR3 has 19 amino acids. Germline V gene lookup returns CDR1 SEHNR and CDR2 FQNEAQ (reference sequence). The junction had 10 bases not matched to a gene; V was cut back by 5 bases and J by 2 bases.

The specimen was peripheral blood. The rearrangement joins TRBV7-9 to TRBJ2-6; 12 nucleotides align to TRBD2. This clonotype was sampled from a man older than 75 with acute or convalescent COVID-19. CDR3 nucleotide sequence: TGTGCCAGCAGCGCCCTAGCGGGAGGGTCGGGCACTGGGGCCAACGTCCTGACTTTC. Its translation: CASSALAGGSGTGANVLTF.